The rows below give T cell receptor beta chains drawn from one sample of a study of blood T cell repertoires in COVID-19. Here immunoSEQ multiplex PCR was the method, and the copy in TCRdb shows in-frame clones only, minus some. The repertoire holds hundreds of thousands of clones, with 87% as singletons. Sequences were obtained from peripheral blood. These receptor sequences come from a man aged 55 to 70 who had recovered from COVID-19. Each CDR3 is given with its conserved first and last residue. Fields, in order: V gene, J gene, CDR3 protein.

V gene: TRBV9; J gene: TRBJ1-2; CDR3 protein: CASSSSYYGYTF
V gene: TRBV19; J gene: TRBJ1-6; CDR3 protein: CASSPPDRGRSPLHF
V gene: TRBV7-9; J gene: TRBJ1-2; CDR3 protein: CASSLAHSAYGYTF
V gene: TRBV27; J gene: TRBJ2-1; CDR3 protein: CASSSTPSGGIYNEQFF
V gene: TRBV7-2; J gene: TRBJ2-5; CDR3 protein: CASSLLRQGRETQYF
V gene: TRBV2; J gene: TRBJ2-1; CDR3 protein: CASQRQGQNNEQFF
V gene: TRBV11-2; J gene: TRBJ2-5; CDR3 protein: CASSNGGAGGETQYF
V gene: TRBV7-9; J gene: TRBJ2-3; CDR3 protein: CASSLFQGSTDTQYF
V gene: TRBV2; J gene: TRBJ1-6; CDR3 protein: CASSDRANNSPLHF
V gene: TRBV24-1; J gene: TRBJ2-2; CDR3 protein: CATSAGGGQGITGELFF
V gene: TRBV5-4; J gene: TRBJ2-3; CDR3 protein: CASSKRLAGGPRTDTQYF
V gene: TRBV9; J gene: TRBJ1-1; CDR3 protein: CASSPRQGESTEAFF
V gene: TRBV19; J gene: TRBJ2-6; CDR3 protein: CASSLPDGGLSGANVLTF
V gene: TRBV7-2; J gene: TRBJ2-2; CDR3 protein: CASSLRTGRTGELFF
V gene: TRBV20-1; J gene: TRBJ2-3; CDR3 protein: CSLGRTDTQYF
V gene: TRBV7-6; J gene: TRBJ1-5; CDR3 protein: CASSLAGGGNQPQHF
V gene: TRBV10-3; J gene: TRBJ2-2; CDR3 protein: CAISESRPNTGELFF
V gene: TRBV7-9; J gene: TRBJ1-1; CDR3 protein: CASSPNRGTTEAFF
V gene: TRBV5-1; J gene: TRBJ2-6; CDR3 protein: CASSSFDRSSGANVLTF
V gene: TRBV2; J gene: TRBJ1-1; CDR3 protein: CASITQGARTEAFF
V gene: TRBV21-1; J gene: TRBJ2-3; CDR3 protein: CASSKWGGGGAGTDTQYF
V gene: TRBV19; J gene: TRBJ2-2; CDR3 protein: CASSISLANTGELFF